Listed here are 32 T cell receptor beta chains from one sample, sequenced in a study of T-cell memory formation after mild COVID-19. One entry per CDR3 protein results from TCRdb running MiXCR on the 5' RACE reads. The repertoire holds hundreds of thousands of distinct CDR3 sequences, with roughly 15% as singletons. Sequencing used PBMCs or a T cell subset sorted from them (not recorded which). Source of these receptors: a man younger than 30 who had mild COVID-19 (a few samples of this study predate the infection). Cell type and time point are not known.

This clonotype was seen a few times. The chain couples TRBV6-2 or TRBV6-3 to TRBJ1-2, with 8 bases matching TRBD1. Germline trimming cut 6 bases from V and 5 bases from J; bases unmatched to any gene: 8. This CDR3 has 14 amino acids. The germline CDR1 and CDR2 sequences are MNHEY and SVGEGT. The CDR3 protein is CASSGQGREYGYTF. CDR3 coding DNA: TGTGCCAGCAGCGGACAGGGACGGGAGTATGGCTACACCTTC.

This rearrangement joins TRBV20-1 to TRBJ2-1; 7 bases are a match to TRBD2. Per germline, CDR1 DFQATT and CDR2 SNEGSKA (reference sequence). V lost 1 base, J lost 4 bases, and 10 bases stayed unmatched. The CDR3 is 16 residues long. The CDR3 region is CSARATWRGWYNEQFF. In nucleotides, the CDR3 is TGCAGTGCTAGAGCAACTTGGCGGGGGTGGTACAATGAGCAGTTCTTC.

In this sample, this clonotype turned up once. The J gene is TRBJ1-2, the V gene TRBV6-4; D is unresolved. Trimming left V 4 bases short and J 7 bases short, with 16 bases between. The CDR3 has 14 residues. Per the germline V gene, CDR1 is MRHNA and CDR2 is SNTAGT. CDR3 bases: TGTGCCAGCAGTGCCTCTGGGCAGACCCCTGGCTACACCTTC. Residues: CASSASGQTPGYTF.

This clonotype has at least ten counts. CDR3 sequence (DNA): TGCGCCAGCAGCTCAGGGACAGCCACAGATACGCAGTATTTT. Translated, it gives CASSSGTATDTQYF. The chain joins TRBV5-1 to TRBJ2-3; 7 bases map to TRBD1. Trimming cost V 3 bases and J 2 bases; bases outside gene matches: 3. The V gene's germline CDR1 is SGHRS and CDR2 YFSETQ. The CDR3 loop spans 14 amino acids.

At least ten counts were recorded for this clonotype. The rearrangement links TRBV7-6 to TRBJ1-6, with a weak D call TRBD1 (6 bases). The germline V gene encodes CDR1 SGHVS and CDR2 FNYEAQ. The CDR3 runs 14 residues. The V gene lost 3 bases and the J gene lost 7 bases, with 10 bases spanning the gap. CDR3 DNA sequence: TGTGCCAGCAGCTTTGGCGGGGGCAATTCACCCCTCCACTTT. Translation: CASSFGGGNSPLHF.

There are many counts of this clonotype. V usage is TRBV2 and J usage is TRBJ2-3; D is perhaps TRBD2 (6 bases). V dropped 1 base and J dropped 0 bases, with 11 bases sitting between them. This CDR3 spans 16 amino acids. CDR1 is SNHLY, CDR2 FYNNEI, per germline. The CDR3 is CASSEGRGSSTDTQYF. In nucleotides, the CDR3 is TGTGCCAGCAGTGAAGGACGGGGGTCAAGCACAGATACGCAGTATTTT.

CDR3 amino acids: CASSQRGAVGNEQFF. The CDR3 DNA reads TGTGCCAGCAGCCAGCGCGGGGCCGTGGGTAATGAGCAGTTCTTC. The chain recombines TRBV4-2 with TRBJ2-1, with D perhaps TRBD2 (6 bases). Per germline, CDR1 LGHNA and CDR2 YNFKEQ. The V end was cut by 3 bases, the J end by 7 bases, with 16 bases between. This CDR3 spans 15 amino acids.

This chain uses TRBV12-3 or TRBV12-4 with TRBJ1-2; possible D gene TRBD1, 6 bases. The CDR3 has 15 residues. Trimming left V 1 base short and J 6 bases short, with 15 bases between. The CDR3 nucleotides are TGTGCCAGCAGTTTAGGACTTCAGGGGTGGCATGGCTACACCTTC. Protein: CASSLGLQGWHGYTF.

Many counts were recorded for this clonotype. The V and J genes are TRBV28 and TRBJ2-7; TRBD1 agrees at 10 bases. CDR3 length equals 14 residues. From germline, CDR1 is MDHEN and CDR2 SYDVKM. The J segment lost 4 bases and the V segment lost 7 bases, leaving 7 bases of the junction unmatched. The CDR3 region is CASNGQGEGYEQYV. Here the CDR3 DNA reads TGTGCCAGCAACGGACAGGGGGAGGGTTACGAGCAGTACGTC.

V and J are TRBV4-2 and TRBJ1-1; the match to TRBD1 covers 9 bases. The germline gives CDR1 LGHNA, CDR2 YNFKEQ. V was clipped by 2 bases and J by 4 bases; unmatched bases: 5. The CDR3 has 15 amino acids. For the CDR3, the DNA is TGTGCCAGCAGCCAAACAGGGGGCGCGGGCACTGAAGCTTTCTTT. Translating it yields CASSQTGGAGTEAFF.

This chain joins TRBV7-8 and TRBJ2-1; TRBD2 aligns across 10 bases. Germline loops: CDR1 SGHVS, CDR2 FQNEAQ. V lost 4 bases and J lost 6; bases outside the gene matches: 12. The CDR3 contains 17 residues. This chain's CDR3 is CASSWEVAGGSPNEQFF. The CDR3, as DNA: TGTGCCAGCAGCTGGGAGGTAGCGGGGGGTAGTCCCAATGAGCAGTTCTTC. The full variable domain, rest sourced from reference TRBV7-8 and TRBJ2-1, is GAGVSQSPRYKVAKRGQDVALRCDPISGHVSLFWYQQALGQGPEFLTYFQNEAQLDKSGLPSDRFFAERPEGSVSTLKIQRTQQEDSAVYLCASSWEVAGGSPNEQFFGPGTRLTVL.

The chain couples TRBV4-3 to TRBJ1-4, with 7 bases matching TRBD1. The CDR3 has 14 residues. Unmatched junction bases numbered 6, after V lost 3 bases and J lost 8 bases. Germline CDR1 reads LGHNA; CDR2 reads YSLEER. The CDR3 DNA reads as TGCGCCAGCAGCCACTGGACAGGCGCCGAAAAACTGTTTTTT. It translates to CASSHWTGAEKLFF.

The V gene is TRBV4-1, the J gene TRBJ2-2; D may be TRBD1 (5 bases). The V gene's germline CDR1 is MGHRA and CDR2 YSYEKL. The CDR3 spans 16 residues. The V and J ends lost 0 bases and 0 bases respectively, with 8 bases between them. The CDR3 protein is CASSQDLGANTGELFF. The CDR3 nucleotides read TGCGCCAGCAGCCAAGATCTAGGGGCGAACACCGGGGAGCTGTTTTTT.

This clonotype came up a few times. The chain's CDR3 is CASSQPRAGANVLTF. The CDR3 DNA sequence: TGCGCCAGCAGCCAACCCAGGGCTGGGGCCAACGTCCTGACTTTC. The J gene is TRBJ2-6, the V gene TRBV4-1; D might be TRBD1 (5 bases). CDR3 length equals 15 residues. Germline CDR1 and CDR2: MGHRA and YSYEKL. V was clipped by 2 bases and J by 2 bases, with 7 bases between them.

With regard to this clonotype: At one of its ends the junction is not consistent with the germline gene, which may arise from a read error. This chain uses TRBV18 with TRBJ2-3, with 14 bases matching TRBD2. CDR1 is KGHSH, CDR2 LQKENI, per germline. The CDR3 extends over 20 amino acids. The CDR3 coding sequence is TGTGCCAGCTCACCAATGGGACTAGCGGGGGCCGTTACTAGCACATATACGCAGTATTTT. The encoded protein is CASSPMGLAGAVTSTYTQYF.

This clonotype was observed a handful of times. V usage is TRBV15 and J usage is TRBJ2-3; 8 bases are a match to TRBD1. CDR1 and CDR2 (germline): LNHNV, YYDKDF (reference sequence). After removal of 8 bases from V and 3 bases from J, the junction contained 7 bases not matched to a gene. This CDR3 spans 14 amino acids. The CDR3 DNA reads TGTGCCACCTCGGACAGGGTCGAGACAGATACGCAGTATTTT. Its translation is CATSDRVETDTQYF. The variable domain in full, with the rest retrieved from reference TRBV15 and TRBJ2-3, is DAMVIQNPRYQVTQFGKPVTLSCSQTLNHNVMYWYQQKSSQAPKLLFHYYDKDFNNEADTPDNFQSRRPNTSFCFLDIRSPGLGDTAMYLCATSDRVETDTQYFGPGTRLTVL.

This clonotype was observed a few times. The rearrangement links TRBV5-1 to TRBJ2-5; TRBD1 aligns across 7 bases. Germline V lookup: CDR1 SGHRS, CDR2 YFSETQ. The CDR3 runs 15 residues. Germline trimming cut 0 bases from V and 3 bases from J; bases unmatched to any gene: 5. CDR3 in DNA: TGCGCCAGCAGCTTGGCCGGGACAGACGAAGAGACCCAGTACTTC. Translated: CASSLAGTDEETQYF. The whole variable domain, filled in from reference TRBV5-1 and TRBJ2-5, reads KAGVTQTPRYLIKTRGQQVTLSCSPISGHRSVSWYQQTPGQGLQFLFEYFSETQRNKGNFPGRFSGRQFSNSRSEMNVSTLELGDSALYLCASSLAGTDEETQYFGPGTRLLVL.

This clonotype was found a few times. V is TRBV4-1 and J is TRBJ2-2; D perhaps matches TRBD2 (6 bases). Germline V gene data show CDR1 as MGHRA and CDR2 as YSYEKL. V was shortened by 0 bases and J by 9 bases, with 14 bases between the two germline ends. The CDR3 is 15 amino acids. The DNA of the CDR3 is TGCGCCAGCAGCCAAGAAAAGGGAGGAGGACGGGAGCTGTTTTTT. Its translation is CASSQEKGGGRELFF.

The rearrangement links TRBV11-2 to TRBJ1-2; no reliable D call. CDR1 SGHAT and CDR2 FQNNGV come from the germline V gene. The CDR3 has 14 amino acids. Trimming cost V 3 bases and J 10 bases, with 18 bases left between them. Written as DNA, the CDR3 is TGTGCCAGCAGCTTGGGGAGACATGAGGGATCCTACACCTTC. It specifies CASSLGRHEGSYTF.

The rearrangement links TRBV6-5 to TRBJ2-2, with a tentative D call TRBD1 (6 bases). Trimming stripped 6 bases from V and 0 bases from J, with 11 bases between. Germline assignment: CDR1 MNHEY and CDR2 SVGAGI. The CDR3 runs 15 residues. CDR3 nucleotide sequence: TGTGCCAGCAGGCCAGGGGAGACGAACACCGGGGAGCTGTTTTTT. As protein: CASRPGETNTGELFF.

The chain recombines TRBV6-5 with TRBJ1-1, with TRBD1 as a possible D gene (5 bases). Trimming shortened V by 2 bases and J by 6 bases, and 10 bases separated the two germline ends. Germline CDR1 is MNHEY and CDR2 is SVGAGI. The CDR3 runs to 13 residues. CDR3 loop: CASSYGWGAEAFF. The DNA of the CDR3 is TGTGCCAGCAGTTACGGCTGGGGGGCTGAAGCTTTCTTT.

J is TRBJ2-2 and V is TRBV4-1; D may be TRBD1 (5 bases). CDR1 MGHRA and CDR2 YSYEKL come from the germline V gene. Between the trimmed V and J ends, which lost 0 bases and 6 bases, there was a span of 14 bases. The CDR3 covers 16 residues. In nucleotides, the CDR3 is TGCGCCAGCAGCCAAGATCCAGGGAATGGGGCCGGGGAGCTGTTTTTT. It encodes CASSQDPGNGAGELFF.

This clonotype was observed a handful of times. The CDR3 spells CASALGGMRETQYF. As DNA, the CDR3 is TGCGCCAGCGCCCTTGGGGGGATGAGGGAGACCCAGTACTTC. This chain joins TRBV5-1 and TRBJ2-5, with D possibly being TRBD2 (6 bases). In germline, CDR1 is SGHRS, CDR2 YFSETQ. V dropped 7 bases and J dropped 5 bases, with 18 bases sitting between them. This CDR3 has 14 amino acids.

The chain uses TRBV4-3 and TRBJ1-4; D perhaps matches TRBD1 (6 bases). The CDR3 loop spans 15 amino acids. Trimming pared 6 bases from V and 8 bases from J, leaving 19 bases between. Germline CDR1 and CDR2: LGHNA and YSLEER. The CDR3 reads CASRASGTLGEKLFF. The CDR3 DNA is TGCGCCAGCAGGGCCTCGGGGACATTGGGCGAAAAACTGTTTTTT.

In this sample, this clonotype turned up a few times. The gene calls are TRBV7-2 and TRBJ1-1, with 8 bases that match TRBD1. Losses at the gene ends were 0 bases for V and 5 bases for J; bases not matched to a gene: 8. This CDR3 spans 16 amino acids. From germline, CDR1 is SGHTA and CDR2 FQGNSA. The CDR3 nucleotides are TGTGCCAGCAGCTTAGCGGGGCAGGGGGCGCGAACTGAAGCTTTCTTT. The encoded protein is CASSLAGQGARTEAFF.

V is TRBV7-2 and J is TRBJ2-7; D is perhaps TRBD1 or TRBD2 (5 bases each). Trimming removed 0 bases at V and 1 base at J, with 10 bases between. Germline V gives CDR1 SGHTA, CDR2 FQGNSA. The CDR3 sequence is 15 residues long. CDR3 nucleotides: TGTGCCAGCAGCTTAGCAGGGGACGGGTCCTACGAGCAGTACGTC. Residues: CASSLAGDGSYEQYV.

The chain employs TRBV13 and TRBJ2-7, with 9 nucleotides matching TRBD1. Germline CDR1 is PRHDT and CDR2 is FYEKMQ (reference sequence). J was trimmed by 9 bases and V by 0 bases; bases with no gene match: 9. CDR3 size: 15 residues. The DNA of the CDR3 is TGTGCCAGCAGCTTAGGACAGGGGGCATTTACTGTGCAGTACTTC. Its translation is CASSLGQGAFTVQYF.

J is TRBJ1-6 and V is TRBV19, with 9 bases fitting TRBD1. The CDR3 is made up of 16 amino acids. J was trimmed by 7 bases and V by 5 bases; bases with no gene match: 9. Germline V gene data show CDR1 as LNHDA and CDR2 as SQIVND (reference sequence). The DNA of the CDR3 is TGTGCCAGTAGTCCGCTCTTGGGGACAGGGAATTCACCCCTCCACTTT. Its protein is CASSPLLGTGNSPLHF.

This clonotype was found a few times. The genes are TRBV6-5 and TRBJ2-1, with D perhaps TRBD2 (6 bases). There are 13 residues in the CDR3. In germline, CDR1 is MNHEY, CDR2 SVGAGI. V was trimmed by 4 bases and J by 7 bases, leaving 11 bases between them. The CDR3 loop is CASSSTAGNEQFF. In DNA, the CDR3 is TGTGCCAGCAGTTCAACGGCGGGAAATGAGCAGTTCTTC.

This chain connects TRBV12-3 or TRBV12-4 to TRBJ1-1; 8 nucleotides match TRBD1. The CDR3 runs to 13 residues. Trimming at V came to 2 bases and at J to 12 bases, leaving 8 bases not matched to a gene. The CDR3, as DNA: TGTGCCAGCAGTTTATTTTCTCGGGACAGGTCTTTCTTT. This translates into CASSLFSRDRSFF.

This chain connects TRBV19 to TRBJ2-1, with D unclear. This CDR3 is built from 13 residues. Germline-derived CDR1 and CDR2 are LNHDA and SQIVND (reference sequence). Trimming cost V 3 bases and J 4 bases, with 7 bases left between them. The CDR3 region has the DNA TGTGCCAGTAGTATCTCACATTACAATGAGCAGTTCTTC. It codes for CASSISHYNEQFF.

The chain carries TRBV2 and TRBJ2-3; 10 nucleotides line up with TRBD2. CDR1 is SNHLY, CDR2 FYNNEI, per germline. The CDR3 covers 16 residues. The J segment lost 2 bases and the V segment lost 3 bases, leaving 5 bases of the junction unmatched. The DNA of the CDR3 is TGTGCCAGCAGTGATGGTAGCGGGGGGCTCACAGATACGCAGTATTTT. It is translated as CASSDGSGGLTDTQYF. The whole variable domain, remainder taken from reference TRBV2 and TRBJ2-3, is EPEVTQTPSHQVTQMGQEVILRCVPISNHLYFYWYRQILGQKVEFLVSFYNNEISEKSEIFDDQFSVERPDGSNFTLKIRSTKLEDSAMYFCASSDGSGGLTDTQYFGPGTRLTVL.